These T cell receptor beta chains were read from a single sample in a study of blood T cells in healthy people across ages. TCRdb recomputed calls from the 5' RACE reads with MiXCR, one row per CDR3 protein. This sample yields 550,000 to 800,000 distinct CDR3 sequences, of which under 25% are seen a single time; roughly 3.6% belongs to the top ten. Sequences were obtained from blood. The receptors were sampled from a man aged 65 to 85 in good health. The CDR3 runs from the conserved cysteine through the conserved F or W. A D gene is named only where the DNA matches it firmly.

V: TRBV5-1; D: .; CDR3: CASSLGQGFETQYF
V: TRBV29-1; D: TRBD1; CDR3: CPLSRPRTGIAYSYNEQFF
V: TRBV11-1; D: .; CDR3: CASSLGIALTNEQFF
V: TRBV6-1; D: .; CDR3: CATRTVQETQYF
V: TRBV20-1; D: .; CDR3: CSARETSWEQFF
V: TRBV28; D: .; CDR3: CATQGVPSYNEQFF
V: TRBV29-1; D: .; CDR3: CSVENKINYGYTF
V: TRBV5-1; D: .; CDR3: CASSPREREQYF
V: TRBV20-1; D: .; CDR3: CSASPGGSTDTQYF
V: TRBV5-1; D: TRBD1; CDR3: CASSWDSLNYGYAF